This T cell receptor (beta chain) was captured in a study of blood T cell repertoires in COVID-19. The overall study: The United States, Italy and Spain provided the acute and convalescent COVID-19 samples. T cells, B-cell-depleted T cells, or PBMCs provided the cDNA or gDNA that served as material.

Per the study methods: Estimates of nucleated cell counts were drawn from the amplification of reference gene primers. The method was immunoSEQ multiplex PCR; TCRdb's version includes in-frame clones alone and lacks a portion of them. V and J calls and clone size are as listed in that table; D and trimming were resolved from the DNA. The profile shows a few hundred thousand clones, approximately 90% of them singletons. The CDR3 is 13 amino acids. Germline CDR1 LGHNA, CDR2 YNFKEQ. After removal of 4 bases from V and 6 bases from J, the junction contained 6 bases not matched to a gene. This TCR was recovered from a man aged 55-75 years who had recovered from COVID-19. The J gene is TRBJ2-7, the V gene TRBV4-2, with TRBD1 matching 7 bases. The specimen sequenced was peripheral blood. This CDR3 is CASSPQTGPEQYF. In DNA, the CDR3 is TGTGCCAGCAGCCCCCAGACAGGGCCCGAGCAGTACTTC.